This TCR beta chain was obtained from a study of T cells in narcolepsy. Turning to the study itself: Healthy controls were enrolled alongside patients with narcolepsy type 1 or type 2. Study conclusions and caveats: Comparing one patient's CSF and blood CD4+ clonotypes highlighted HCRT- and TRIB2-specific autoreactive clonotypes. Autoreactive clone sequences were missing from some blood memory CD4+ repertoires. Healthy controls reportedly lacked the autoreactive clonotypes serially found in patients' blood.

TCRdb's table, derived via immunoSEQ multiplex PCR, lists solely in-frame clones and lacks some. The table lists 25,000 to 40,000 clones, 85% to 90% of them singletons. CDR3 length: 14 residues. Trimming cost V 5 bases and J 0 bases, with 11 bases left between them. Looked up from germline, CDR1 is LNHNV and CDR2 is YYDKDF (reference sequence). This clone was seen only a few times. Its target is unknown. The chain is built from TRBV15 and TRBJ2-7, with unresolved D. The TCR originated in a human donor with narcolepsy. Sequencing was performed on CD45RA- memory CD4+ T cells from PBMCs. CDR3 in amino acids: CATSSGPYSYEQYF. CDR3 nucleotides: TGTGCCACCAGCTCCGGGCCGTACTCCTACGAGCAGTACTTC.